This T cell receptor beta chain was captured by sequencing in a study of CD8 T cells in ankylosing spondylitis. It was by quantitative 5'-RACE with molecular barcodes that TCR beta libraries were made. Using its own MiXCR run on the 5' RACE reads, TCRdb lists one record per CDR3 protein. In the table there are under 450,000 distinct CDR3 sequences, 20% of which are singletons. This clonotype showed up just a few times. What it recognizes is unknown. Study-wide results and limits: Disease-linked clones reportedly concentrated significantly in matched ankylosing spondylitis synovial fluid. Ankylosing spondylitis blood seemed to carry a telltale TCR beta motif made of roughly 8 highly homologous variants. Past studies reported some motif variants in reactive arthritis synovial fluid and blood.

Sequenced input: blood, either unsorted or a sorted T cell fraction (not recorded which). The sequence came from a male donor with ankylosing spondylitis or in good health (not recorded which).

The CDR3 nucleotides read TGTGCCAGCAGTCCAATACCGCTAGCGGGGGGCCAAGAGACCCAGTACTTC. It specifies CASSPIPLAGGQETQYF. V gene TRBV12-3 or TRBV12-4 combines with J gene TRBJ2-5, with 11 nucleotides matching TRBD2. This CDR3 has 17 residues. Trimming at V came to 5 bases and at J to 1 base, leaving 9 bases not matched to a gene.